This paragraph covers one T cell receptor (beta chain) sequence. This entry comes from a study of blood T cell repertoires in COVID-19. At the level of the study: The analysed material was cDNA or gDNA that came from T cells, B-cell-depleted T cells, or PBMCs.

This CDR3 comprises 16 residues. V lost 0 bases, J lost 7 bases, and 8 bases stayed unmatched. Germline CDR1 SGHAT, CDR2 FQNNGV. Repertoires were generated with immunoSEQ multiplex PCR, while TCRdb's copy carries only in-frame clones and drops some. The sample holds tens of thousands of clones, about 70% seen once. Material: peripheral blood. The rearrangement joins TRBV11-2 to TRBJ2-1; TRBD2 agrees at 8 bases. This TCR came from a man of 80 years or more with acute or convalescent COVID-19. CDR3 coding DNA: TGTGCCAGCAGCTTAGAACCGGGACTAGTTTTAAATGAGCAGTTCTTC. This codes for CASSLEPGLVLNEQFF.